The 26 T cell receptor beta chains below all came from one sample that was sequenced in a study of cytomegalovirus exposure and HLA in healthy donors. The study ran its PCR with 60 Vbeta and 13 Jbeta primers. Data came from immunoSEQ multiplex PCR; TCRdb stores just in-frame clones and leaves some out. The sample records around 270,000 clones, about 80% being singletons. Specimen: PBMCs. All receptors come from a girl aged 2 to 9 in good health and CMV-seronegative.

This clone was observed a handful of times. The V and J genes are TRBV21-1 and TRBJ2-7; TRBD1 is taken as the D call from the table, unchecked against the DNA. TRBV21-1 is assigned pseudogene status. The CDR3 spans 18 residues. CDR3 sequence reads: CASSNLCDSSYFVGEQYF. CDR3 DNA sequence: TGTGCCAGCAGCAATTTATGTGACAGCTCCTATTTCGTCGGCGAGCAGTACTTC.

This clone has just a few counts. V gene TRBV7-6 combines with J gene TRBJ2-7, with 10 positions matching TRBD2. Germline trimming cut 2 bases from V and 7 bases from J; bases unmatched to any gene: 5. The CDR3 is 14 residues long. Germline V gives CDR1 SGHVS, CDR2 FNYEAQ. Here the CDR3 DNA reads TGTGCCAGCAGCTTAACTAGCGGGATGGGGGAGCAGTACTTC. The encoded protein is CASSLTSGMGEQYF.

The chain has TRBV6-7 and TRBJ2-7; 10 bases fit TRBD2. TRBV6-7 is classed as an ORF, of uncertain function. The J segment lost 3 bases and the V segment lost 2 bases, leaving 10 bases of the junction unmatched. The CDR3 spans 17 residues. This chain's CDR3 is CASSYPQREGHNYEQYF. The CDR3 region has the DNA TGTGCCAGCAGTTACCCTCAGCGGGAGGGCCACAACTACGAGCAGTACTTC.

The CDR3 nucleotides are TGTGCCAGCAGTTTTACAGGGCATGGCTACACCTTC. As protein: CASSFTGHGYTF. The chain combines TRBV27 with TRBJ1-2, with D tentatively TRBD1 (6 bases). Germline values: CDR1 MNHEY, CDR2 SMNVEV (reference sequence). Trimming left V 3 bases short and J 6 bases short, with 8 bases between. This CDR3 comprises 12 residues.

J is TRBJ2-5 and V is TRBV5-1, with 11 bases matching TRBD2. With 5 bases clipped from V and 1 base from J, the junction kept 7 bases outside the gene matches. Germline loops: CDR1 SGHRS, CDR2 YFSETQ. CDR3 size: 16 residues. Here the CDR3 DNA reads TGCGCCAGCAGACGGGGGACTAGCGGAAGCCAAGAGACCCAGTACTTC. Amino acid sequence: CASRRGTSGSQETQYF.

The chain employs TRBV5-1 and TRBJ2-3; D is possibly TRBD2 (5 bases). Germline assignment: CDR1 SGHRS and CDR2 YFSETQ. The CDR3 consists of 14 residues. The ends were cut back, 4 bases at V and 6 bases at J, with 15 bases in the middle. CDR3 residues: CASSPPGTLDTQYF. The DNA of the CDR3 is TGCGCCAGCAGCCCCCCGGGAACCTTGGATACGCAGTATTTT.

The rearrangement joins TRBV2 to TRBJ2-2, with D tentatively TRBD1 (5 bases). Germline V CDR1 and CDR2: SNHLY, FYNNEI. This CDR3 has 16 residues. The V and J ends lost 2 bases and 0 bases respectively, with 10 bases between them. This CDR3 reads CASSEPWGSNTGELFF. CDR3 nucleotides: TGTGCCAGCAGTGAACCATGGGGCTCGAACACCGGGGAGCTGTTTTTT.

V and J are TRBV30 and TRBJ1-1; D is possibly TRBD1 (6 bases). Trimming stripped 8 bases from V and 0 bases from J, with 16 bases between. CDR3 size: 14 residues. Germline V gene lookup returns CDR1 GTSNPN and CDR2 SVGIG (reference sequence). CDR3 sequence reads: CAASLGDMNTEAFF. In DNA, the CDR3 is TGTGCCGCCTCACTGGGGGACATGAACACTGAAGCTTTCTTT.

The genes are TRBV9 and TRBJ2-3; D possibly corresponds to TRBD1 (8 bases). Germline V gene lookup returns CDR1 SGDLS and CDR2 YYNGEE. The V end lost 0 bases, the J end lost 5 bases, and 19 bases lay between the germline ends. The length of the CDR3 is 17 residues. The CDR3 DNA follows: TGTGCCAGCAGCGTAGAGGGGGGAGGGGACAGGCGAGATACGCAGTATTTT. Encoded protein: CASSVEGGGDRRDTQYF.

This chain connects TRBV7-6 to TRBJ2-3; D remains ambiguous. Trimming shortened V by 2 bases and J by 3 bases, and 3 bases separated the two germline ends. Per the germline V gene, CDR1 is SGHVS and CDR2 is FNYEAQ. The CDR3 spans 12 residues. The CDR3 reads CASSLLTDTQYF. DNA of the CDR3: TGTGCCAGCAGCTTACTAACAGATACGCAGTATTTT.

This rearrangement joins TRBV6-5 to TRBJ1-2; the match to TRBD1 covers 8 bases. V lost 2 bases and J lost 7; bases outside the gene matches: 12. The germline V gene encodes CDR1 MNHEY and CDR2 SVGAGI. CDR3 size: 16 residues. CDR3 protein: CASSYAIDRGNPGYTF. The CDR3 DNA reads as TGTGCCAGCAGTTACGCTATTGACAGGGGAAATCCTGGCTACACCTTC.

The chain combines TRBV7-9 with TRBJ2-7; D gene unclear. Germline V gives CDR1 SEHNR, CDR2 FQNEAQ (reference sequence). V dropped 1 base and J dropped 7 bases, with 11 bases sitting between them. The CDR3 covers 13 residues. CDR3 bases: TGTGCCAGCAGCTTAGTCCTAGGCGGAGAGCAGTACTTC. Protein sequence: CASSLVLGGEQYF. Full variable domain (missing parts from reference TRBV7-9 and TRBJ2-7): DTGVSQNPRHKITKRGQNVTFRCDPISEHNRLYWYRQTLGQGPEFLTYFQNEAQLEKSRLLSDRFSAERPKGSFSTLEIQRTEQGDSAMYLCASSLVLGGEQYFGPGTRLTVT.

The count of this clone is one. The chain recombines TRBV5-4 with TRBJ1-2; 10 bases line up with TRBD1. V lost 7 bases and J lost 2; bases outside the gene matches: 11. The CDR3 runs to 16 residues. CDR1 SGHNT and CDR2 YYREEE come from the germline V gene (reference sequence). In DNA form, the CDR3 reads TGTGCCAGCTGGACAGGGGGAAACACAAGGAACTATGGCTACACCTTC. Residues: CASWTGGNTRNYGYTF. Combining the CDR3 with reference TRBV5-4 and TRBJ1-2 gives the whole variable domain ETGVTQSPTHLIKTRGQQVTLRCSSQSGHNTVSWYQQALGQGPQFIFQYYREEENGRGNFPPRFSGLQFPNYSSELNVNALELDDSALYLCASWTGGNTRNYGYTFGSGTRLTVV.

The V call is TRBV11-2, the J call TRBJ2-7, with 9 bases matching TRBD1. The CDR3 totals 16 residues. The V gene's germline CDR1 is SGHAT and CDR2 FQNNGV. V dropped 4 bases and J dropped 2; count of bases not matched to a gene: 9. CDR3 region: CASSSPGTGRPYEQYF. CDR3 nucleotide sequence: TGTGCCAGCAGCTCGCCTGGGACAGGGAGGCCCTACGAGCAGTACTTC.

The chain recombines TRBV5-1 with TRBJ1-6; D not certain. The CDR3 is 17 amino acids. The germline V gene has CDR1 SGHRS and CDR2 YFSETQ. V was cut by 0 bases and J by 8 bases, with 18 bases left in between. CDR3 protein: CASSLVPGWYRDSPLHF. The CDR3 DNA is TGCGCCAGCAGCTTGGTTCCCGGGTGGTATCGTGATTCACCCCTCCACTTT. Looking up the rest from reference TRBV5-1 and TRBJ1-6 gives the full variable domain: KAGVTQTPRYLIKTRGQQVTLSCSPISGHRSVSWYQQTPGQGLQFLFEYFSETQRNKGNFPGRFSGRQFSNSRSEMNVSTLELGDSALYLCASSLVPGWYRDSPLHFGNGTRLTVT.

The chain uses TRBV7-8 and TRBJ2-1, with a weak D call TRBD1 (5 bases). The CDR3 contains 13 residues. Germline CDR1 SGHVS, CDR2 FQNEAQ. Trimming stripped 2 bases from V and 7 bases from J, with 9 bases between. The CDR3 sequence is CASSLSGSNEQFF. In nucleotides, the CDR3 is TGTGCCAGCAGCTTATCAGGGTCTAATGAGCAGTTCTTC.

The chain is built from TRBV5-4 and TRBJ2-7; D might be TRBD2 (5 bases). This CDR3 contains 15 residues. CDR1 and CDR2 from the germline V gene are SGHNT and YYREEE (reference sequence). Trimming pared 2 bases from V and 3 bases from J, leaving 15 bases between. CDR3 bases: TGTGCCAGCAGCTTTACAACGGGGATGCACTACGAGCAGTACTTC. It is translated as CASSFTTGMHYEQYF.

The chain recombines TRBV9 with TRBJ2-7; D may be TRBD2 (6 bases). V lost 0 bases to trimming and J lost 2 bases, with 12 bases between them. This CDR3 contains 15 residues. Per the germline V gene, CDR1 is SGDLS and CDR2 is YYNGEE. CDR3 sequence reads: CASSVDGAGTYEQYF. CDR3 bases: TGTGCCAGCAGCGTAGATGGGGCGGGAACCTACGAGCAGTACTTC.

V is TRBV7-9 and J is TRBJ2-2, with D maybe TRBD1 (6 bases). Trimming left V 9 bases short and J 4 bases short, with 15 bases between. The germline V gene has CDR1 SEHNR and CDR2 FQNEAQ (reference sequence). The CDR3 is made up of 14 amino acids. CDR3 nucleotide sequence: TGTGCCAGGACACAGGGTAGTAGCACCGGGGAGCTGTTTTTT. Translated: CARTQGSSTGELFF.

The V gene is TRBV5-8, the J gene TRBJ2-7; maybe TRBD2 (5 bases). The V and J ends lost 4 bases and 6 bases respectively, with 14 bases between them. The germline gives CDR1 SGHTS, CDR2 YDEGEE. CDR3 length: 13 amino acids. The CDR3 loop reads CASSLNAGGEQYF. Here the CDR3 DNA reads TGTGCCAGCAGCCTAAACGCGGGTGGCGAGCAGTACTTC.

CDR3 bases: TGTGCCTGGAGTGTACGGACGGGAAACACTGAAGCTTTCTTT. Residues: CAWSVRTGNTEAFF. V gene TRBV30 combines with J gene TRBJ1-1; D is uncertain. With 0 bases removed from V and 2 bases from J, the gap between germline ends came to 10 bases. This CDR3 contains 14 residues. The V gene's germline CDR1 is GTSNPN and CDR2 SVGIG (reference sequence).

The V gene is TRBV28, the J gene TRBJ2-3, with a possible D match to TRBD1 (5 bases). The CDR3 has 16 amino acids. Germline loops: CDR1 MDHEN, CDR2 SYDVKM. Trimming took 7 bases from V and 1 from J, leaving 18 bases between them. CDR3 coding DNA: TGTGCCAGCACCTCAACAGGATATGGAGGCACAGATACGCAGTATTTT. It is translated as CASTSTGYGGTDTQYF.

The chain uses TRBV19 and TRBJ2-1; no firm D call. CDR1 is LNHDA, CDR2 SQIVND, per germline (reference sequence). Between the trimmed V and J ends, which lost 3 bases and 9 bases, there was a span of 6 bases. The CDR3 is made up of 11 amino acids. The CDR3 DNA follows: TGTGCCAGTAGTATTTCCGGTGAGCAGTTCTTC. Protein sequence: CASSISGEQFF.

V is TRBV27 and J is TRBJ2-7, with D unclear. The V end was cut by 5 bases, the J end by 0 bases, with 11 bases between. CDR1 is MNHEY, CDR2 SMNVEV, per germline (reference sequence). This CDR3 is 14 amino acids long. The CDR3 sequence is CASSLGVNSYEQYF. The CDR3 bases are TGTGCCAGCAGTCTCGGAGTAAACTCCTACGAGCAGTACTTC.

This rearrangement joins TRBV6-5 to TRBJ2-2; 8 nucleotides match TRBD2. The germline V gene has CDR1 MNHEY and CDR2 SVGAGI. The length of the CDR3 is 16 residues. The ends lost 2 bases at V and 5 bases at J; junction bases unmatched: 7. The CDR3 loop reads CASSYIAGLNTGELFF. CDR3 bases: TGTGCCAGCAGTTACATAGCGGGACTTAATACCGGGGAGCTGTTTTTT.

The chain employs TRBV6-5 and TRBJ2-5; tentative D call: TRBD2 (6 bases). Deletions cut 3 bases from V and 5 bases from J, with 13 bases between. The CDR3 is made up of 14 amino acids. CDR1 is MNHEY, CDR2 SVGAGI, per germline. CDR3 bases: TGTGCCAGCAGTTATTCCGGGAGCCGGGAGACCCAGTACTTC. As protein: CASSYSGSRETQYF.